Below, 20 T cell receptor beta chains from the same sample are listed, as sequenced in a study of regulatory T cells in long-lasting Graves disease. Building the TCR beta libraries relied on iRepertoire HTBI primers, and CDR3 regions underwent Arm-PCR. TCRdb re-derived calls from the multiplex PCR reads in MiXCR, one entry per CDR3 protein. The profile shows 520,000 or so distinct CDR3 sequences, around 11% of them singletons. Time point of the sample: newly diagnosed GD, antithyroid drugs for less than 3 months. Extracted RNA from PBMCs served as the source of the TCR library. This sample was shared with a second study, whose subject was T cells in Graves' hyperthyroidism and ophthalmopathy.

The sample consisted of peripheral blood mononuclear cells (PBMCs), taken at new diagnosis, from a patient treated with antithyroid drugs. These receptors were obtained from a woman aged 25 to 39 with Graves disease.

This clonotype occurred many times. The chain has TRBV10-3 and TRBJ2-7; 11 nucleotides align to TRBD2. This CDR3 spans 13 amino acids. Germline V gives CDR1 ENHRY, CDR2 SYGVKD. V gave up 4 bases and J gave up 6 bases; unmatched junction bases: 2. The CDR3: CAISVAGGPEQYF. The CDR3 nucleotides read TGTGCCATCAGTGTAGCGGGAGGGCCCGAGCAGTACTTC.

V gene TRBV15 combines with J gene TRBJ2-1; 11 bases agree with TRBD2. This CDR3 is built from 15 residues. Germline values: CDR1 LNHNV, CDR2 YYDKDF (reference sequence). With V trimmed by 3 bases and J by 4 bases, 2 bases remained unmatched. The CDR3 bases are TGTGCCACCAGCAGGGGACTAGCGGAGTACAATGAGCAGTTCTTC. It encodes CATSRGLAEYNEQFF.

This clonotype was counted between two and nine times. The V call is TRBV7-2, the J call TRBJ1-4, with TRBD1 identical over 10 bases. Losses at the gene ends were 5 bases for V and 7 bases for J; bases not matched to a gene: 16. Germline CDR1 SGHTA, CDR2 FQGNSA. This CDR3 comprises 18 residues. CDR3 bases: TGTGCCAGCAGCCCAGAACCCCCCGGGACAGGGGCCGGTGAAAAACTGTTTTTT. Translated, it gives CASSPEPPGTGAGEKLFF.

This clonotype appeared many times. V usage is TRBV11-2 and J usage is TRBJ2-1, with D unclear. V was pared by 5 bases and J by 9 bases, with 14 bases between. There are 13 residues in the CDR3. CDR1 is SGHAT and CDR2 is FQNNGV in the germline V gene. CDR3 residues: CASSRLSNPEQFF. The CDR3 DNA follows: TGTGCCAGCAGCCGTCTTTCCAACCCTGAGCAGTTCTTC.

A few counts support this clonotype. The chain carries TRBV6-1 and TRBJ2-1; TRBD2 matches 16 bases. Trimming took 5 bases from V and 2 from J; bases not matched to a gene: 9. Looked up from germline, CDR1 is MNHNS and CDR2 is SASEGT. This CDR3 has 19 amino acids. The CDR3 bases are TGTGCCAGCAGTCAAACTTCGGGACTAGCGGGGGGGACCTACAATGAGCAGTTCTTC. Its protein is CASSQTSGLAGGTYNEQFF.

The V and J genes are TRBV27 and TRBJ1-2; D gene ambiguous. The CDR3 sequence is 16 residues long. Trimming cost V 0 bases and J 0 bases, with 11 bases left between them. Germline assignment: CDR1 MNHEY and CDR2 SMNVEV (reference sequence). This chain's CDR3 is CASSLSGEIPNYGYTF. DNA for the CDR3: TGTGCCAGCAGTTTATCTGGGGAGATCCCTAACTATGGCTACACCTTC.

This clonotype occurred many times. The chain carries TRBV9 and TRBJ1-1; the D is unclear. V lost 3 bases and J 4 bases, leaving 10 bases between the germline ends. The CDR3 has 13 residues. Germline CDR1 is SGDLS and CDR2 is YYNGEE. CDR3 amino acids: CASSAGSGTEAFF. For the CDR3, the DNA is TGTGCCAGCAGCGCTGGGTCGGGCACTGAAGCTTTCTTT. Filled out from reference TRBV9 and TRBJ1-1, the complete variable domain reads DSGVTQTPKHLITATGQRVTLRCSPRSGDLSVYWYQQSLDQGLQFLIQYYNGEERAKGNILERFSAQQFPDLHSELNLSSLELGDSALYFCASSAGSGTEAFFGQGTRLTVV.

The rearrangement links TRBV19 to TRBJ1-5; D perhaps matches TRBD1 (5 bases). V lost 1 base and J 1 base, leaving 8 bases between the germline ends. This CDR3 is 15 amino acids long. CDR1 and CDR2 from the germline V gene are LNHDA and SQIVND (reference sequence). The CDR3 region is CASSIVRGSNQPQHF. CDR3 nucleotide sequence: TGTGCCAGTAGTATAGTTCGGGGGAGCAATCAGCCCCAGCATTTT.

This clonotype has ten or more counts. The chain couples TRBV20-1 to TRBJ2-5; no clear D. Germline-derived CDR1 and CDR2 are DFQATT and SNEGSKA (reference sequence). V was pared by 0 bases and J by 5 bases, with 4 bases between. This CDR3 has 11 amino acids. The CDR3 DNA reads as TGCAGTGCTAGAGATCTGGAGACCCAGTACTTC. Translation: CSARDLETQYF.

This clonotype was recorded many times. The chain uses TRBV11-2 and TRBJ1-1; possibly TRBD1 for D (5 bases). Looked up from germline, CDR1 is SGHAT and CDR2 is FQNNGV. With 5 bases removed from V and 0 bases from J, the gap between germline ends came to 10 bases. The CDR3 is 14 residues long. CDR3 DNA sequence: TGTGCCAGCAGCATGGGACGGATGAACACTGAAGCTTTCTTT. Residues: CASSMGRMNTEAFF.

This clonotype was seen at least ten times. CDR3 amino acids: CASSLGTASPRGYTF. CDR3 in DNA: TGTGCCAGCAGCCTAGGAACCGCTTCCCCTAGGGGCTACACCTTC. The J gene is TRBJ1-2, the V gene TRBV3-1; D gene uncertain. This CDR3 comprises 15 residues. V was pared by 4 bases and J by 8 bases, with 20 bases between. The germline V gene encodes CDR1 LGHDT and CDR2 YNNKEL (reference sequence). Drawing the rest from reference TRBV3-1 and TRBJ1-2, the complete variable domain is DTAVSQTPKYLVTQMGNDKSIKCEQNLGHDTMYWYKQDSKKFLKIMFSYNNKELIINETVPNRFSPKSPDKAHLNLHINSLELGDSAVYFCASSLGTASPRGYTFGSGTRLTVV.

This clonotype was observed at least ten times. The V call is TRBV15, the J call TRBJ1-6; no firm D call. In germline, CDR1 is LNHNV, CDR2 YYDKDF (reference sequence). CDR3 size: 12 residues. Trimming shortened V by 0 bases and J by 11 bases, and 5 bases separated the two germline ends. DNA for the CDR3: TGTGCCACCAGCAGAGATATGGCACCCCTCCACTTT. This gives the protein CATSRDMAPLHF.

About this clonotype itself: This may come from a read error, since a much larger clone is one base off. The chain couples TRBV30 to TRBJ2-7; weak D call: TRBD1 (6 bases). Germline CDR1 and CDR2: GTSNPN and SVGIG (reference sequence). The length of the CDR3 is 13 residues. CDR3 DNA: TGTGCCTGGAGTAACAGGGTCTCCTACGAGCAGCACTTC. Encoded protein: CAWSNRVSYEQHF. The complete variable domain, with remaining parts taken from reference TRBV30 and TRBJ2-7, reads SQTIHQWPATLVQPVGSPLSLECTVEGTSNPNLYWYRQAAGRGLQLLFYSVGIGQISSEVPQNLSASRPQDRQFILSSKKLLLSDSGFYLCAWSNRVSYEQHFGPGTRLTVT.

The sample holds many counts of this clonotype. The V gene is TRBV11-2, the J gene TRBJ2-3; 7 positions agree with TRBD1. The V gene's germline CDR1 is SGHAT and CDR2 FQNNGV. V lost 3 bases to trimming and J lost 4 bases; unmatched junction nucleotides: 4. This CDR3 comprises 14 residues. CDR3 sequence (DNA): TGTGCCAGCAGCTTGTCACAGGGGTCAGATACGCAGTATTTT. Its translation is CASSLSQGSDTQYF.

This clonotype has ten or more counts. The CDR3 is CAISEGVRNTEAFF. CDR3 nucleotides: TGTGCCATCAGTGAGGGGGTTCGGAACACTGAAGCTTTCTTT. This rearrangement joins TRBV10-3 to TRBJ1-1; no clear D. CDR3 length: 14 residues. V lost 2 bases, J lost 1 base, and 8 bases lay in between. The germline V gene has CDR1 ENHRY and CDR2 SYGVKD.

This clonotype has ten or more counts. The V and J genes are TRBV5-6 and TRBJ2-1; either TRBD1 or TRBD2 may fit D (5 bases each). CDR1 is SGHDT and CDR2 is YYEEEE in the germline V gene. The CDR3 runs 18 residues. V was pared by 5 bases and J by 8 bases, with 29 bases between. The CDR3 is CASSQLARAYLGSDEQFF. As DNA, the CDR3 is TGTGCCAGCAGTCAATTGGCCAGGGCCTACCTTGGGAGCGATGAGCAGTTCTTC.

Many counts were recorded for this clonotype. It is likely a read error, because the conserved phenylalanine at the end of the CDR3 is missing. The chain employs TRBV5-6 and TRBJ2-3; D is unresolved. Germline CDR1 and CDR2: SGHDT and YYEEEE. The ends were cut back, 0 bases at V and 2 bases at J, with 7 bases in the middle. The CDR3 has 14 residues. The CDR3 loop reads CASSLAVPTDTQYS. CDR3 DNA sequence: TGTGCCAGCAGCTTGGCGGTCCCCACAGATACGCAGTATTCT.

This clonotype was recorded a few times. The V call is TRBV9, the J call TRBJ2-1, with 13 bases lining up with TRBD2. The junction had 4 bases not matched to a gene; V was cut back by 2 bases and J by 8 bases. The CDR3 is made up of 15 amino acids. Per germline, CDR1 SGDLS and CDR2 YYNGEE. The CDR3 loop is CASSVTSGRVDEQFF. The CDR3 DNA follows: TGTGCCAGCAGCGTTACTAGCGGGAGGGTTGATGAGCAGTTCTTC.

At least ten counts were recorded for this clonotype. The CDR3 DNA reads as TGTGCCAGCAGCCTGGGTCTCCCTGGAAACACCATATATTTT. Translating it yields CASSLGLPGNTIYF. The J gene is TRBJ1-3, the V gene TRBV12-3 or TRBV12-4, with D unclear. The germline V and J ends were trimmed by 6 bases and 2 bases, with 11 bases remaining between them. The CDR3 extends over 14 amino acids.

This clonotype occurred a few times. The J gene is TRBJ1-1, the V gene TRBV6-1; D not certain. Germline CDR1 MNHNS, CDR2 SASEGT. V was cut by 6 bases and J by 2 bases, with 7 bases left in between. This CDR3 is 12 amino acids long. The CDR3 sequence is CASRDVNTEAFF. The CDR3 nucleotides read TGTGCCAGCAGGGACGTAAACACTGAAGCTTTCTTT.